This is a list of T cell receptor beta chains from one sample in a study of T-cell memory formation after mild COVID-19. TCRdb re-called the 5' RACE reads with MiXCR, one entry per CDR3 protein. The sample records about 110,000 distinct CDR3 sequences, around 14% being singletons. The sequenced material came from PBMCs or a T cell subset sorted from them (not recorded which). Receptors originate from a man between 18 and 29 years old who had mild COVID-19 (a few samples of this study predate the infection). Cell type and time point are not known. Both conserved end residues are part of each CDR3. The order of the fields is D gene, clone size, V gene, J gene, CDR3 DNA, CDR3 protein. A D gene is named only where the DNA matches it firmly. Expanded clones get a size class; other rows say once, few or many, or leave the size out.

d_gene: NA
abundance: few
v_gene: TRBV19
j_gene: TRBJ2-7
CDR3nt: TGTGCCAGTAAACCCGAATCGGGGGCCTACGAGCAGTACTTC
CDR3aa: CASKPESGAYEQYF

d_gene: NA
abundance: few
v_gene: TRBV27
j_gene: TRBJ2-3
CDR3nt: TGTGCCAGCAGTTTCCTGCAAGGGGAATCGGGCGACATAGATACGCAGTATTTT
CDR3aa: CASSFLQGESGDIDTQYF

d_gene: TRBD1
abundance: many
v_gene: TRBV6-5
j_gene: TRBJ1-6
CDR3nt: TGTGCCAGCGGATACAGGGGGAGCTCCTATAATTCACCCCTCCACTTT
CDR3aa: CASGYRGSSYNSPLHF

d_gene: NA
abundance: NA
v_gene: TRBV28
j_gene: TRBJ2-1
CDR3nt: TGTGCCAGCAGTCTATATGGGGGCGTTGGCACGTTTAGTGAGCAGTTCTTC
CDR3aa: CASSLYGGVGTFSEQFF

d_gene: NA
abundance: NA
v_gene: TRBV7-2
j_gene: TRBJ1-4
CDR3nt: TGTGCCAGCAGCTCGACAACAGGGACGGAACTGTTTTTT
CDR3aa: CASSSTTGTELFF

d_gene: TRBD2
abundance: few
v_gene: TRBV6-5
j_gene: TRBJ2-1
CDR3nt: TGTGCCAGCAGCCGGACTAGCGGGGGGAGTGAGCAGTTCTTC
CDR3aa: CASSRTSGGSEQFF

d_gene: NA
abundance: few
v_gene: TRBV5-1
j_gene: TRBJ2-7
CDR3nt: TGCGCCAGCAGCAGCGGACTTTCCTACGAGCAGTACTTC
CDR3aa: CASSSGLSYEQYF

d_gene: NA
abundance: many
v_gene: TRBV15
j_gene: TRBJ2-1
CDR3nt: TGTGCCACCAGCAGTCAGAGCTCCTACAATGAGCAGTTCTTC
CDR3aa: CATSSQSSYNEQFF

d_gene: NA
abundance: once
v_gene: TRBV3-1
j_gene: TRBJ2-5
CDR3nt: TGTGCCAGCTGGTCTCGCAACCAAGAGACCCAGTACTTC
CDR3aa: CASWSRNQETQYF

d_gene: TRBD1
abundance: few
v_gene: TRBV27
j_gene: TRBJ1-5
CDR3nt: TGTGCCAGCAGTCCAGGGACAGGGTTGGGTAATCAGCCCCAGCATTTT
CDR3aa: CASSPGTGLGNQPQHF

d_gene: NA
abundance: NA
v_gene: TRBV6-5
j_gene: TRBJ1-6
CDR3nt: TGTGCCAGCAGTTACAGCCAGACTAAAAGGGATTCACCCCTCCACTTT
CDR3aa: CASSYSQTKRDSPLHF

d_gene: TRBD1
abundance: NA
v_gene: TRBV13
j_gene: TRBJ1-1
CDR3nt: TGTGCCAGCAGTGTTACAGGGGCCACTGAAGCTTTCTTT
CDR3aa: CASSVTGATEAFF

d_gene: NA
abundance: few
v_gene: TRBV10-1
j_gene: TRBJ2-2
CDR3nt: TGCGCCAGCCAGGCAGCCTACACCGGGGAGCTGTTTTTT
CDR3aa: CASQAAYTGELFF

d_gene: TRBD1
abundance: few
v_gene: TRBV27
j_gene: TRBJ1-2
CDR3nt: TGTGCCAGCAGTTTCTTACCGGGACAGGGGTCGAATTATGGCTACACCTTC
CDR3aa: CASSFLPGQGSNYGYTF

d_gene: TRBD1
abundance: NA
v_gene: TRBV10-1
j_gene: TRBJ2-3
CDR3nt: TGCGCCAGCAGGGGGACAGGGGTCAGCACAGATACGCAGTATTTT
CDR3aa: CASRGTGVSTDTQYF

d_gene: TRBD1
abundance: NA
v_gene: TRBV9
j_gene: TRBJ1-6
CDR3nt: TGTGCCAGCAGCGGTACCGGGACAGAAAATTCACCCCTCCACTTT
CDR3aa: CASSGTGTENSPLHF

d_gene: TRBD1
abundance: NA
v_gene: TRBV24-1
j_gene: TRBJ2-1
CDR3nt: TGTGCCACCAGTGCGGACAGGGGATCCTACAATGAGCAGTTCTTC
CDR3aa: CATSADRGSYNEQFF

d_gene: TRBD2
abundance: many
v_gene: TRBV4-1
j_gene: TRBJ2-7
CDR3nt: TGCGCCAGCGGACTAGCGGGGGGGATCTCCTACGAGCAGTACTTC
CDR3aa: CASGLAGGISYEQYF

d_gene: TRBD2
abundance: NA
v_gene: TRBV9
j_gene: TRBJ2-2
CDR3nt: TGTGCCAGCAGCGGCTACTCTAGCGGGGTAGGAACCGGGGAGCTGTTTTTT
CDR3aa: CASSGYSSGVGTGELFF

d_gene: TRBD2
abundance: NA
v_gene: TRBV20-1
j_gene: TRBJ2-2
CDR3nt: TGCAGTGCTAGAGGACGGGGGGAGAACACCGGGGAGCTGTTTTTT
CDR3aa: CSARGRGENTGELFF

d_gene: NA
abundance: few
v_gene: TRBV2
j_gene: TRBJ2-6
CDR3nt: TGTGCCAGCAGTGAGGGCTATCGGACGAAATACTTTGCCAACGTCCTGACTTTC
CDR3aa: CASSEGYRTKYFANVLTF

d_gene: NA
abundance: NA
v_gene: TRBV4-2
j_gene: TRBJ1-1
CDR3nt: TGTGCCAGTAGGCCAAGTACGGGCACTGAAGCTTTCTTT
CDR3aa: CASRPSTGTEAFF

d_gene: TRBD1
abundance: NA
v_gene: TRBV6-5
j_gene: TRBJ1-5
CDR3nt: TGTGCCAGCAGTTACGGACAGGGGATTGGACCCCAGCATTTT
CDR3aa: CASSYGQGIGPQHF

d_gene: TRBD1
abundance: few
v_gene: TRBV11-1
j_gene: TRBJ1-6
CDR3nt: TGTGCCAGCAGCGTAGCCGGTCCCGACAGGGAAATAACACCCCTCCACTTT
CDR3aa: CASSVAGPDREITPLHF

d_gene: NA
abundance: NA
v_gene: TRBV11-2
j_gene: TRBJ2-5
CDR3nt: TGTGCCAGCAGCCCCGCGGCAGCCCTGATGACCCAGTACTTC
CDR3aa: CASSPAAALMTQYF

d_gene: NA
abundance: many
v_gene: TRBV4-1
j_gene: TRBJ1-6
CDR3nt: TGCGCCAGCAGGGGTTGGGGGGTTTGGAATTCACCCCTCCACTTT
CDR3aa: CASRGWGVWNSPLHF

d_gene: NA
abundance: NA
v_gene: TRBV27
j_gene: TRBJ1-5
CDR3nt: TGTGCCAGCAGTTCACACCCCCTGGGGCCCCAGCATTTT
CDR3aa: CASSSHPLGPQHF

d_gene: TRBD2
abundance: NA
v_gene: TRBV13
j_gene: TRBJ2-1
CDR3nt: TGTGCCAGCAGAAAGCCCGGGGGGGCCTCCTACAATGAGCAGTTCTTC
CDR3aa: CASRKPGGASYNEQFF

d_gene: NA
abundance: few
v_gene: TRBV27
j_gene: TRBJ2-1
CDR3nt: TGTGCCAGCAGTTTATGGGGACTCGACAATGAGCAGTTCTTC
CDR3aa: CASSLWGLDNEQFF

d_gene: TRBD2
abundance: few
v_gene: TRBV20-1
j_gene: TRBJ2-1
CDR3nt: TGCAGTGCTAGAGCCGGGACTAGCGGGAATGAGCAGTTCTTC
CDR3aa: CSARAGTSGNEQFF

d_gene: NA
abundance: NA
v_gene: TRBV7-8
j_gene: TRBJ2-2
CDR3nt: TGTGCCAGCAGCTCCGGGGGCGGGGAGCTGTTTTTT
CDR3aa: CASSSGGGELFF

d_gene: TRBD1
abundance: NA
v_gene: TRBV5-5
j_gene: TRBJ1-1
CDR3nt: TGTGCCAGCAGCTCGACAGGGTGGAATTTCTTT
CDR3aa: CASSSTGWNFF

d_gene: NA
abundance: few
v_gene: TRBV6-1
j_gene: TRBJ2-1
CDR3nt: TGTGCCAGCAGTGAAGATAGTGGCGGGGGCCACAATGAGCAGTTCTTC
CDR3aa: CASSEDSGGGHNEQFF

d_gene: NA
abundance: NA
v_gene: TRBV28
j_gene: TRBJ2-5
CDR3nt: TGTGCCAGCGATGGCGGGTGGGAGACCCAGTACTTC
CDR3aa: CASDGGWETQYF

d_gene: NA
abundance: few
v_gene: TRBV2
j_gene: TRBJ1-6
CDR3nt: TGTGCCAGCAGTGCGCCTCCAGGGGAAGTGTCACCCCTCCACTTT
CDR3aa: CASSAPPGEVSPLHF

d_gene: TRBD2
abundance: NA
v_gene: TRBV7-8
j_gene: TRBJ2-1
CDR3nt: TGTGCCAGCAGCTTCCCCCTAGCGGGGGGCCTCGATGAGCAGTTCTTC
CDR3aa: CASSFPLAGGLDEQFF

d_gene: TRBD1
abundance: few
v_gene: TRBV14
j_gene: TRBJ2-7
CDR3nt: TGTGCCACCCCGAGGGGGACAGGGTATACGGAGCAGTACTTC
CDR3aa: CATPRGTGYTEQYF

d_gene: NA
abundance: few
v_gene: TRBV4-3
j_gene: TRBJ1-2
CDR3nt: TGCGCCAGCAGCCAAGAACTAACGAGCTATGGCTACACCTTC
CDR3aa: CASSQELTSYGYTF

d_gene: NA
abundance: many
v_gene: TRBV6-1
j_gene: TRBJ2-7
CDR3nt: TGTGCCAGCAGGGACTACGAGCAGTACTTC
CDR3aa: CASRDYEQYF

d_gene: TRBD1
abundance: NA
v_gene: TRBV9
j_gene: TRBJ2-1
CDR3nt: TGTGCCAGCAGCGACCCGGGACAGGGGAGCAATGAGCAGTTCTTC
CDR3aa: CASSDPGQGSNEQFF

d_gene: TRBD2
abundance: many
v_gene: TRBV20-1
j_gene: TRBJ2-3
CDR3nt: TGCAGTGCTAGAGATAGCAGGACTAGCGCAGATACGCAGTATTTT
CDR3aa: CSARDSRTSADTQYF

d_gene: NA
abundance: NA
v_gene: TRBV6-6
j_gene: TRBJ1-1
CDR3nt: TGTGCCAGCACCTATGGGAGAGGGAATGAAGCTTTCTTT
CDR3aa: CASTYGRGNEAFF

d_gene: NA
abundance: few
v_gene: TRBV5-1
j_gene: TRBJ2-2
CDR3nt: TGCGCCAGCAGCTTGTCGGGGGCACCGAACACCGGGGAGCTGTTTTTT
CDR3aa: CASSLSGAPNTGELFF

d_gene: NA
abundance: few
v_gene: TRBV6-5
j_gene: TRBJ2-1
CDR3nt: TGTGCCAGCAGTGTATCGGTCCCGAGGGAGCAGTTCTTC
CDR3aa: CASSVSVPREQFF

d_gene: NA
abundance: NA
v_gene: TRBV28
j_gene: TRBJ1-5
CDR3nt: TGTGCCAGCAGTTTACCGGTGAGGAGCAATCAGCCCCAGCATTTT
CDR3aa: CASSLPVRSNQPQHF

d_gene: NA
abundance: few
v_gene: TRBV5-4
j_gene: TRBJ2-7
CDR3nt: TGTGCCAGCAGCTTGAGAGGGGACTACGAGCAGTACTTC
CDR3aa: CASSLRGDYEQYF

d_gene: NA
abundance: NA
v_gene: TRBV20-1
j_gene: TRBJ1-2
CDR3nt: TGCAGTGCTAGTTTTAGTCACAGAACCCTTTTCTATGGCTACACCTTC
CDR3aa: CSASFSHRTLFYGYTF

d_gene: NA
abundance: NA
v_gene: TRBV4-1
j_gene: TRBJ2-5
CDR3nt: TGCGCCAGCAGCCAAGAACCGGTGGCAGGGGAGACCCAGTACTTC
CDR3aa: CASSQEPVAGETQYF